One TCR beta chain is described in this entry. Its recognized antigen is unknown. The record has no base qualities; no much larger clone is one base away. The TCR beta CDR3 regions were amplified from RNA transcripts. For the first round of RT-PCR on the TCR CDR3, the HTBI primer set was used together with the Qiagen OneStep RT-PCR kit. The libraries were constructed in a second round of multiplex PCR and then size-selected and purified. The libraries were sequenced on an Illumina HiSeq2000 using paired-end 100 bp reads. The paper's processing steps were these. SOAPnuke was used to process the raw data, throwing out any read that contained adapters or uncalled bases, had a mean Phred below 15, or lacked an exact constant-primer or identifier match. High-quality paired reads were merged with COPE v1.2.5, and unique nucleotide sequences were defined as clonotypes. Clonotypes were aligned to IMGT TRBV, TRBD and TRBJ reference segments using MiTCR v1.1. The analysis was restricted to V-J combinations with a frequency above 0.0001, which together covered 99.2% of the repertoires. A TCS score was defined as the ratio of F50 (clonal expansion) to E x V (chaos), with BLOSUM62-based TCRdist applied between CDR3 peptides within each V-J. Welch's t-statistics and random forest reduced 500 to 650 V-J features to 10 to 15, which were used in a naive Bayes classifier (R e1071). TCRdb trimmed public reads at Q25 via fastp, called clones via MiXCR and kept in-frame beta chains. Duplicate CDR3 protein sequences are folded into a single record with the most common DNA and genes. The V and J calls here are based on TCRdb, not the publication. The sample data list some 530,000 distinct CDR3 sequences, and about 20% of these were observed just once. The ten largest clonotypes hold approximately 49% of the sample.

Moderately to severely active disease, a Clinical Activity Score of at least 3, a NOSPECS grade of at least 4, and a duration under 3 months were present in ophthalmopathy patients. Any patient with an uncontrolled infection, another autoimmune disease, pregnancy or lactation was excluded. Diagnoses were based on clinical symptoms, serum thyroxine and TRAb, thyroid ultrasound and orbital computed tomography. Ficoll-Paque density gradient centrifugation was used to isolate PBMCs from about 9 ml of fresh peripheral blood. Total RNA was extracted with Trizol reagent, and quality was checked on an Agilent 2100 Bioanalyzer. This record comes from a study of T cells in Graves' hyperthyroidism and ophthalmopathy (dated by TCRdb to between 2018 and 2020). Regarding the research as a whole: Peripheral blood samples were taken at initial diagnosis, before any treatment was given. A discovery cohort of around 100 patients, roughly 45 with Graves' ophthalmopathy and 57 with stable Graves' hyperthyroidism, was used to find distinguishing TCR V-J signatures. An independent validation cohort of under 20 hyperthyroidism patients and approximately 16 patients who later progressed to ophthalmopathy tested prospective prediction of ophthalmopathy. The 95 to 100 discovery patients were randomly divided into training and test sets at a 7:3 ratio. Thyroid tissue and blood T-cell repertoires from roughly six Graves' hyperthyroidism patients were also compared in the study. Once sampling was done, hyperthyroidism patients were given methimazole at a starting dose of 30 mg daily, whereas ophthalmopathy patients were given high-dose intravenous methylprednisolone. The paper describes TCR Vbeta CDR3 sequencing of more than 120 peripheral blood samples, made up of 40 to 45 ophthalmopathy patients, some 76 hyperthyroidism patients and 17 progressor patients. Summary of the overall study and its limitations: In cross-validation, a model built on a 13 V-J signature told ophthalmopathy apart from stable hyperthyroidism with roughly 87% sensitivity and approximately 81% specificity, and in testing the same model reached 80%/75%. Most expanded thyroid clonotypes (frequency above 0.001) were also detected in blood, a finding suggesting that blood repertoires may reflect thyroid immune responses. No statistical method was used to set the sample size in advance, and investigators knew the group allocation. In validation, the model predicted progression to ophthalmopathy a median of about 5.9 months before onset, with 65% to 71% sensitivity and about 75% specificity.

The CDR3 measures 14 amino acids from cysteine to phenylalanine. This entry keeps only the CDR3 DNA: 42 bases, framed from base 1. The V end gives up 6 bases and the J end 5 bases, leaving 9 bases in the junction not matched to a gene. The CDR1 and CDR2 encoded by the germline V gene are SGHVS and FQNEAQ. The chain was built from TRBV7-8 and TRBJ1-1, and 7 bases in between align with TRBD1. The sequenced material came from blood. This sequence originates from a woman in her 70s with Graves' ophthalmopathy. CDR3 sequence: CASRYDQGGTEAFF. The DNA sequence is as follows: TGTGCCAGCAGATACGATCAGGGGGGGACTGAAGCTTTCTTT.